The rows below give T cell receptor beta chains drawn from one sample of a study of blood T cell repertoires in COVID-19. The method was immunoSEQ multiplex PCR; TCRdb's version includes in-frame clones alone and lacks a portion of them. The sample includes fewer than 700,000 clones, approximately 88% seen only once; the top ten take 7.5% to 9.5%. The sequenced sample consisted of peripheral blood. The receptor source for this set is a woman aged 45-65 years with COVID-19, enrolled during active disease. Each CDR3 is given with its conserved first and last residue. D genes are given only for firm matches. Rows give clone size only sometimes, using once, few, many, or a class for an expanded clone.

once | . | 13 | TRBJ2-7 | TRBV27 | CASSLGGTYEQYF | TGTGCCAGCAGTTTAGGGGGGACCTACGAGCAGTACTTC
. | . | 12 | TRBJ2-5 | TRBV12-3/TRBV12-4 | CASTSGGETQYF | TGTGCCAGCACCTCCGGGGGAGAGACCCAGTACTTC
. | TRBD2 | 16 | TRBJ2-7 | TRBV7-2 | CASSLGGGVSSYEQYF | TGTGCCAGCAGCTTAGGGGGGGGAGTTTCGTCCTACGAGCAGTACTTC
. | TRBD1 | 13 | TRBJ2-3 | TRBV10-3 | CAISRDSPDTQYF | TGTGCCATCAGCAGGGACAGCCCAGATACGCAGTATTTT
. | TRBD2 | 15 | TRBJ2-1 | TRBV9 | CASSVPSGANNEQFF | TGTGCCAGCAGCGTCCCTAGCGGGGCGAACAATGAGCAGTTCTTC
. | TRBD2 | 17 | TRBJ2-1 | TRBV7-3 | CASSPLAGAYSYNEQFF | TGTGCCAGCAGCCCCTTAGCGGGGGCCTACTCCTACAATGAGCAGTTCTTC
. | . | 15 | TRBJ2-3 | TRBV7-2 | CASSLSGPGTDTQYF | TGTGCCAGCAGCTTATCAGGTCCTGGCACAGATACGCAGTATTTT
. | . | 13 | TRBJ1-1 | TRBV5-1 | CASSTVLNTEAFF | TGCGCCAGCAGCACAGTTTTGAACACTGAAGCTTTCTTT
. | . | 14 | TRBJ1-2 | TRBV24-1 | CATSDPGGGRGYTF | TGTGCCACCAGTGACCCAGGCGGGGGCCGGGGCTACACCTTC
. | . | 14 | TRBJ1-3 | TRBV11-2 | CASSFGQSGNTIYF | TGTGCCAGCAGCTTCGGACAGTCTGGAAACACCATATATTTT
. | . | 13 | TRBJ2-7 | TRBV7-2 | CASTSFNRAEQYF | TGTGCCAGCACCTCCTTCAACAGGGCCGAGCAGTACTTC
. | . | 12 | TRBJ2-7 | TRBV2 | CASDGLSYEQYF | TGTGCCAGCGACGGGTTATCCTACGAGCAGTACTTC
. | TRBD1 | 12 | TRBJ1-2 | TRBV5-6 | CASTYTGGSYTF | TGTGCCAGCACCTATACAGGGGGAAGCTACACCTTC
. | . | 14 | TRBJ1-1 | TRBV30 | CAWGREGLNTEAFF | TGTGCCTGGGGTCGGGAGGGATTGAACACTGAAGCTTTCTTT
. | . | 11 | TRBJ2-7 | TRBV12-3/TRBV12-4 | CASSFNYEQYF | TGTGCCAGCAGTTTTAACTACGAGCAGTACTTC
. | TRBD2 | 17 | TRBJ2-1 | TRBV5-6 | CASSIGLAGGSYNEQFF | TGTGCCAGCAGCATTGGACTAGCGGGGGGATCCTACAATGAGCAGTTCTTC
. | TRBD2 | 13 | TRBJ2-1 | TRBV9 | CASSPAGEGEQFF | TGTGCCAGCAGCCCAGCGGGGGAGGGTGAGCAGTTCTTC
. | TRBD1 | 16 | TRBJ2-6 | TRBV9 | CASLGTGSSGANVLTF | TGTGCCAGCTTAGGGACAGGGTCCTCTGGGGCCAACGTCCTGACTTTC
. | TRBD1 | 17 | TRBJ1-1 | TRBV9 | CASSPITDRVSGTEAFF | TGTGCCAGCAGCCCGATAACGGACAGGGTATCTGGGACTGAAGCTTTCTTT
. | . | 13 | TRBJ1-2 | TRBV3-1/TRBV3-2 | CASSQNRADGYTF | TGTGCCAGCAGCCAAAACAGGGCTGATGGCTACACCTTC
. | TRBD1 | 15 | TRBJ2-2 | TRBV5-1 | CASSLQGASPGELFF | TGCGCCAGCAGCTTGCAGGGGGCGTCTCCCGGGGAGCTGTTTTTT
. | TRBD1 | 14 | TRBJ1-5 | TRBV27 | CASSFGQGFQPQHF | TGTGCCAGCAGTTTTGGACAGGGTTTTCAGCCCCAGCATTTT
. | . | 13 | TRBJ2-7 | TRBV6-6 | CASRLQDTYEQYF | TGTGCCAGCAGACTTCAGGACACTTACGAGCAGTACTTC
. | . | 14 | TRBJ2-5 | TRBV6-5 | CASRFRRHQETQYF | TGTGCCAGCAGATTCCGACGACATCAAGAGACCCAGTACTTC
. | . | 12 | TRBJ2-1 | TRBV29-1 | CSVGRGYNEQFF | TGCAGCGTTGGAAGGGGATACAATGAGCAGTTCTTC
. | TRBD1 | 13 | TRBJ1-2 | TRBV29-1 | CSVLRGLDYGYTF | TGCAGCGTCCTCAGGGGGTTAGACTATGGCTACACCTTC
. | . | 13 | TRBJ2-2 | TRBV27 | CASSRRVTGELFF | TGTGCCAGCAGCCGGAGGGTCACCGGGGAGCTGTTTTTT
. | . | 16 | TRBJ1-4 | TRBV28 | CASSIQGGSTNEKLFF | TGTGCCAGCAGCATACAGGGTGGATCAACTAATGAAAAACTGTTTTTT
. | TRBD2 | 15 | TRBJ2-1 | TRBV5-1 | CASSYDWGRVNEQFF | TGCGCCAGCAGCTACGACTGGGGGAGGGTCAATGAGCAGTTCTTC
few | . | 13 | TRBJ1-5 | TRBV27 | CASSFGTGQPQHF | TGTGCCAGCAGTTTCGGGACTGGGCAGCCCCAGCATTTT
. | . | 16 | TRBJ2-1 | TRBV3-1/TRBV3-2 | CASSLRGLGSYNEQFF | TGTGCCAGCAGCTTGCGCGGGCTAGGGTCCTACAATGAGCAGTTCTTC
. | TRBD1 | 14 | TRBJ1-1 | TRBV29-1 | CSVPDRSLNTEAFF | TGCAGCGTCCCGGACAGGTCCCTGAACACTGAAGCTTTCTTT
. | . | 16 | TRBJ1-6 | TRBV6-5 | CASSSSDKGYNSPLHF | TGTGCCAGCAGTTCCTCGGACAAAGGATATAATTCACCCCTCCACTTT
. | . | 17 | TRBJ2-5 | TRBV14 | CASSGGGAFRMKETQYF | TGTGCCAGCAGTGGTGGGGGGGCATTCCGAATGAAAGAGACCCAGTACTTC
. | . | 15 | TRBJ2-5 | TRBV4-2 | CASSQGEGGQETQYF | TGTGCCAGCAGCCAGGGGGAGGGGGGGCAAGAGACCCAGTACTTC
. | TRBD2 | 15 | TRBJ2-7 | TRBV5-6 | CASSLGLAAGYEQYF | TGTGCCAGCAGCTTGGGACTAGCGGCCGGGTACGAGCAGTACTTC
. | TRBD1 | 16 | TRBJ1-1 | TRBV7-2 | CASSPRTGSPNAEAFF | TGTGCCAGCAGCCCTCGGACAGGGAGCCCCAACGCTGAAGCTTTCTTT